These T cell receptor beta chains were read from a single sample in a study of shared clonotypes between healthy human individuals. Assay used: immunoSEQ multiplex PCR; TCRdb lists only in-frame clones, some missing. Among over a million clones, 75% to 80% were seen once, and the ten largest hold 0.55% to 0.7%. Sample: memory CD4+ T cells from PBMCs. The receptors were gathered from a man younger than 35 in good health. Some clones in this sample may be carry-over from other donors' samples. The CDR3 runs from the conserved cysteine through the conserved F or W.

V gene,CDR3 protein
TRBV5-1,CASSLEGGVSQPQHF
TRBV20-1,CSASSPGEQYF
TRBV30,CAWRTTSGRATDTQYF
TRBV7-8,CASSQKPWDSYEQYF
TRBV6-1,CASTEGIGWVGNTIYF
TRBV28,CASTLGAEAFF
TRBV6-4,CASRVPNTGELFF
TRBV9,CASSVASGRALETQYF
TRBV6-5,CASCPGGGNSYGYTF
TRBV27,CASSFMMNTGELFF
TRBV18,CASSPGASGEAFF
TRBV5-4,CASGRTGGPYEQYF
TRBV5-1,CASSLDAGNGGEQYF
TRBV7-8,CASSGDGIPGELFF
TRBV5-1,CASSLERGPGNTIYF
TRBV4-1,CASSQSGSDETQYF
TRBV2,CATQIQDRVGGYTF
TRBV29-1,CSGVRGASREQFF
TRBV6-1,CASRRGLNTEAFF
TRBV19,CASSTTVGMNEKLFF
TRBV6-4,CASRGRDSNQPQHF
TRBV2,CASRSTRTIGEQFF
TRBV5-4,CASSVPGLATYF
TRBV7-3,CASSSDVTGELFF
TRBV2,CASSMGGSGANVLTF